This TCR beta chain was documented in a study of blood T cell repertoires in COVID-19. About the study: T cells, B-cell-depleted T cells, or PBMCs provided the cDNA or gDNA that served as material.

The protocol was immunoSEQ multiplex PCR, while the TCRdb copy is restricted to in-frame clones and leaves out a portion. The sample consists of some 370,000 clones, more than 75% of them appearing once. Patients in Seattle were enrolled during active infection, then followed longitudinally. The CDR3 totals 16 residues. The trim removed 4 bases at V and 7 bases at J, leaving 13 bases unmatched. Germline CDR1 SGHRS, CDR2 YFSETQ. Sequencing was carried out using peripheral blood. The chain couples TRBV5-1 to TRBJ2-1, with 8 positions matching TRBD2. This receptor was taken from a woman aged 30 to 39 with COVID-19, enrolled during active disease. The CDR3 DNA is TGCGCCAGCAGCCCGAGTCAGGGACTAGGTCTTAATGAGCAGTTCTTC. Translating gives CASSPSQGLGLNEQFF.